Many counts were recorded for the clone carrying this TCR beta chain. The CDR3 is 16 amino acids. The J segment lost 8 bases and the V segment lost 1 base, leaving 8 bases of the junction unmatched. CDR1 is SNHLY, CDR2 FYNNEI, per germline. Each patient went into thyroid surgery without having received any treatment. This specimen belongs to a study of metastatic and nonmetastatic thyroid tumors. TCRdb re-called the PCR reads through MiXCR. This sample has some 55,000 clones, with 20% to 25% found just once. This sequence originates from a female donor with papillary thyroid cancer or a benign thyroid nodule (not recorded which). Some clones in this sample may be carry-over from other donors' samples. The source material was blood. This rearrangement joins TRBV2 to TRBJ2-1, with TRBD2 matching over 10 bases. The CDR3 DNA reads TGTGCCAGCAGTGAAGGGGTAGCGGGAGGTGGTCATGAGCAGTTCTTC. This codes for CASSEGVAGGGHEQFF.